Reported below is one T cell receptor beta chain. The method was immunoSEQ multiplex PCR; TCRdb's version includes in-frame clones alone and lacks a portion of them. Among about 410,000 clones, 75% to 95% were seen once, and the ten largest hold 5% to 7%. The data were obtained in a study of control samples from healthy donors and cancer patients. This CDR3 is built from 15 residues. Germline lookup yields CDR1 LGHDT and CDR2 YNNKEL (reference sequence). The ends were cut back, 2 bases at V and 4 bases at J, with 14 bases in the middle. The chain couples TRBV3-1 (or the pseudogene TRBV3-2) to TRBJ1-1, with D uncertain. The sequenced sample consisted of PBMCs. This receptor was taken from a man aged 35-49 years with head and neck cancer. The CDR3 is CASSQPGGLGTEAFF. The CDR3 nucleotides read TGTGCCAGCAGCCAACCGGGCGGTCTAGGCACTGAAGCTTTCTTT.